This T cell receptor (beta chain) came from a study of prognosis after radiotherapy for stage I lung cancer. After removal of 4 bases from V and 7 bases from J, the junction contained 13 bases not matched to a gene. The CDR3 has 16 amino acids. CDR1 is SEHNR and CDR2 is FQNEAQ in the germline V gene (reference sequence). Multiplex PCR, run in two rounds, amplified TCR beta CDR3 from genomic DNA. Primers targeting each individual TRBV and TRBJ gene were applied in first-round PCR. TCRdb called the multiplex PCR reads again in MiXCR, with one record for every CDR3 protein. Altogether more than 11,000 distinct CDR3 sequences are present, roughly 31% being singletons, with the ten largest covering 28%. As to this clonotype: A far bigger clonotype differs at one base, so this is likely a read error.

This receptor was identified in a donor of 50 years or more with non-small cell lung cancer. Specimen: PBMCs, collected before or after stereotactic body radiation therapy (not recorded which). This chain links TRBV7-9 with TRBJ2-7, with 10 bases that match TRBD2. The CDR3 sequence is CASSSLEGLAYNEQYF. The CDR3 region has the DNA TGTGCCAGCAGCTCCCTCGAGGGACTAGCGTACAATGAGCAGTACTTC.